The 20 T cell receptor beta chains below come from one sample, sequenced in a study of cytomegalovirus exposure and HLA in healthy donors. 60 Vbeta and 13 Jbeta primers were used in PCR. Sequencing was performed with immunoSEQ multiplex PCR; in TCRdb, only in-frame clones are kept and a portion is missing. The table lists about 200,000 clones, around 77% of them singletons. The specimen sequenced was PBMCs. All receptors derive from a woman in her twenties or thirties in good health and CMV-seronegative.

The CDR3 DNA is TGCGCCAGCAGCTCAGGGGTGACAAACACCGGGGAGCTGTTTTTT. The encoded protein is CASSSGVTNTGELFF. This chain uses TRBV5-1 with TRBJ2-2; D may be TRBD1 (6 bases). Germline V lookup: CDR1 SGHRS, CDR2 YFSETQ. This CDR3 comprises 15 residues. V was shortened by 3 bases and J by 2 bases, with 11 bases between the two germline ends.

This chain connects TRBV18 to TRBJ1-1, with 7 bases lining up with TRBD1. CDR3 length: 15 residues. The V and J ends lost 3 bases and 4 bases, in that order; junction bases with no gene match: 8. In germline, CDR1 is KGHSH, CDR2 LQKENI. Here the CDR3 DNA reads TGTGCCAGCTCACCCGATACAGGGGCCCTCACTGAAGCTTTCTTT. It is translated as CASSPDTGALTEAFF.

CDR3 DNA sequence: TGTGCCAGCACCCAACCCCCAGCCTGGGCTAGCGGGAGAAGAGTAGTCCAGCAGTACTTC. Protein: CASTQPPAWASGRRVVQQYF. V gene TRBV28 combines with J gene TRBJ2-7; 10 bases match TRBD2. This CDR3 contains 20 residues. The germline gives CDR1 MDHEN, CDR2 SYDVKM. J was trimmed by 8 bases and V by 7 bases; bases with no gene match: 29.

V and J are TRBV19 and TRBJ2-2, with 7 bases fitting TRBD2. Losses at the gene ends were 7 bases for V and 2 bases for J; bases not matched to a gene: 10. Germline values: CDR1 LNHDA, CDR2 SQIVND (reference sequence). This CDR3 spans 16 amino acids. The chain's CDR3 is CASKPTGGANTGELFF. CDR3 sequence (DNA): TGTGCCAGTAAACCAACGGGGGGAGCTAACACCGGGGAGCTGTTTTTT.

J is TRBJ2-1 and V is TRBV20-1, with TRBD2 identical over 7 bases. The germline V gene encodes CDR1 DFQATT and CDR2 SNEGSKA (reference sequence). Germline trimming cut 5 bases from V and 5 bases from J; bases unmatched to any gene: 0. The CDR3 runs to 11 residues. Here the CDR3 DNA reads TGCAGTGCTGGGACTAACAATGAGCAGTTCTTC. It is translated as CSAGTNNEQFF.

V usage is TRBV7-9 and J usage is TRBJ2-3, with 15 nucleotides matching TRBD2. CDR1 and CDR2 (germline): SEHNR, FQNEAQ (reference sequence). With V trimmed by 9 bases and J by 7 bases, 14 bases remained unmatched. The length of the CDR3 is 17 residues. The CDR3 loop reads CARGELPGTSGGNTQYF. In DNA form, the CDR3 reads TGTGCCAGGGGTGAACTTCCGGGGACTAGCGGGGGGAATACGCAGTATTTT. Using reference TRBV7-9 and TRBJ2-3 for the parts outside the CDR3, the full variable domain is DTGVSQNPRHKITKRGQNVTFRCDPISEHNRLYWYRQTLGQGPEFLTYFQNEAQLEKSRLLSDRFSAERPKGSFSTLEIQRTEQGDSAMYLCARGELPGTSGGNTQYFGPGTRLTVL.

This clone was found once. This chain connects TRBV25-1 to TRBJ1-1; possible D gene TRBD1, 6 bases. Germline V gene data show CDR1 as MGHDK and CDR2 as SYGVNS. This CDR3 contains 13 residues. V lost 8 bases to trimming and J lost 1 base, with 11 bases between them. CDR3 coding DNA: TGTGCCAGCGAGGGGGTGAGGAACACTGAAGCTTTCTTT. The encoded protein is CASEGVRNTEAFF.

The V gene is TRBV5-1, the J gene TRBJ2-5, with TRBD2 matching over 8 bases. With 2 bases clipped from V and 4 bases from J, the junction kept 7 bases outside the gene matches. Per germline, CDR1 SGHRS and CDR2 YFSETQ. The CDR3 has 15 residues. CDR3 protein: CASSFTGTRIETQYF. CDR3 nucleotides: TGCGCCAGCAGCTTCACCGGGACTAGGATAGAGACCCAGTACTTC.

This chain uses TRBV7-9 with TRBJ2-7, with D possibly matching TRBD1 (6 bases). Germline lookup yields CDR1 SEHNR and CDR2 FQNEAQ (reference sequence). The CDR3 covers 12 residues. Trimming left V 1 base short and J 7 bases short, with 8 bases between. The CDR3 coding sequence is TGTGCCAGCAGCTTAGATAGGGGGGAGCAGTACTTC. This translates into CASSLDRGEQYF.

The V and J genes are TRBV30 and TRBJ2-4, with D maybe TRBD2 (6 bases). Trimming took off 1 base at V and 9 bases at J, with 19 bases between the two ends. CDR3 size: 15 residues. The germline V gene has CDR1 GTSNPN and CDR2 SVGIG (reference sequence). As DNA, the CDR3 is TGTGCCTGGAGTGCAACACTTGGCCCCGGGAGCATTCAGTACTTC. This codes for CAWSATLGPGSIQYF.

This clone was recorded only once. CDR3 sequence reads: CASSLADSFTDTQYF. CDR3 DNA: TGCGCCAGCAGCTTGGCCGACAGCTTTACAGATACGCAGTATTTT. This sequence joins TRBV5-1 and TRBJ2-3; the D gene is possibly TRBD1 (5 bases). The V gene lost 0 bases and the J gene lost 3 bases, with 11 bases spanning the gap. There are 15 residues in the CDR3. CDR1 SGHRS and CDR2 YFSETQ come from the germline V gene.

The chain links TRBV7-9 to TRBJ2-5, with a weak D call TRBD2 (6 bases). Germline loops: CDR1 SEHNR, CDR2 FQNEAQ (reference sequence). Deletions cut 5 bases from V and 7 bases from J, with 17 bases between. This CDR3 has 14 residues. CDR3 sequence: CASSHDSGVWTQYF. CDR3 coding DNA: TGTGCCAGCAGCCACGACTCGGGAGTTTGGACCCAGTACTTC.

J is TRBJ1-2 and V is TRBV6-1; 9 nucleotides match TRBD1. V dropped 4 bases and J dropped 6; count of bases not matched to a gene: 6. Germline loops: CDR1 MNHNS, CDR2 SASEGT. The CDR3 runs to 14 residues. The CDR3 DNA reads TGTGCCAGCAGTGGGGTCCGGGACAGGGATGGCTACACCTTC. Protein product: CASSGVRDRDGYTF.

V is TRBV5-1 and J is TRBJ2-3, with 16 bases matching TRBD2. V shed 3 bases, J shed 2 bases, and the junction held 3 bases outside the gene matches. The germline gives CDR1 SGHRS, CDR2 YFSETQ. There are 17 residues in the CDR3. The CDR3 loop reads CASSWGLAGGSTDTQYF. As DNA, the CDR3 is TGCGCCAGCAGCTGGGGACTAGCGGGAGGGTCCACAGATACGCAGTATTTT.

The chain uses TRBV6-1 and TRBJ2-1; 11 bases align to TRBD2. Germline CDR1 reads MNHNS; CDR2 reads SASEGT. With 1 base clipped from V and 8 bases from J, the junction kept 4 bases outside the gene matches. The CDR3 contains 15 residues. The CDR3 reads CASSEGLAGFDEQFF. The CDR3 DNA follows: TGTGCCAGCAGTGAAGGACTAGCGGGATTCGATGAGCAGTTCTTC.

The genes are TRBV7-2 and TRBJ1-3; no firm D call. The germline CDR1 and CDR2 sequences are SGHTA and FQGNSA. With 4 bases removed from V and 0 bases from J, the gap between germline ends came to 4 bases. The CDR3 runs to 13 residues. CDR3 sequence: CASSSVSGNTIYF. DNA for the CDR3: TGTGCCAGCAGCTCGGTCTCTGGAAACACCATATATTTT.

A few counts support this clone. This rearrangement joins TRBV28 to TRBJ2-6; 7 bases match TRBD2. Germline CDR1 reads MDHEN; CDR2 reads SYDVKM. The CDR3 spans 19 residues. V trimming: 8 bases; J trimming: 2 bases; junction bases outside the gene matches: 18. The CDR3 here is CASLTPDGREGPGANVLTF. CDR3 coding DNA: TGTGCCAGCCTTACACCTGACGGCAGGGAGGGGCCTGGGGCCAACGTCCTGACTTTC.

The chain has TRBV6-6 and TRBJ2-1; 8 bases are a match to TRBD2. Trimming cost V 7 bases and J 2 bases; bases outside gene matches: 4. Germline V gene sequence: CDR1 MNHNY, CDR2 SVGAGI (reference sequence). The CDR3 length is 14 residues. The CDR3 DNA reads TGTGCCAGCAATATGCGGGGGGCCTACAATGAGCAGTTCTTC. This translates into CASNMRGAYNEQFF.

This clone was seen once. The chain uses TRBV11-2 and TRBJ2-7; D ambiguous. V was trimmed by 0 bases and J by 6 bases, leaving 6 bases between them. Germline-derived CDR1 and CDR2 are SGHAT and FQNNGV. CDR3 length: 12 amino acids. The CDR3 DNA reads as TGTGCCAGCAGCTTAGATCCGCGCGAGCAGTACTTC. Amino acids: CASSLDPREQYF.

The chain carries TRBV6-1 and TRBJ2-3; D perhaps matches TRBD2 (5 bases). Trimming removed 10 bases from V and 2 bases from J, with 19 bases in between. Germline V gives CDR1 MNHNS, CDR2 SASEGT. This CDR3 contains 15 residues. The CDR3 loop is CATGVGDYDTDTQYF. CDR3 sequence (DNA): TGTGCCACCGGGGTAGGCGATTATGACACAGATACGCAGTATTTT.